The 19 T cell receptor beta chains in this list originate from one sample, sequenced in a study of blood T cell repertoires in COVID-19. Using immunoSEQ multiplex PCR, the repertoire was profiled, and TCRdb retains in-frame clones only, with some absent. Of some 400,000 clones in the sample, roughly 89% were seen once. Sequencing was done on a sample of PBMCs or T cells enriched from blood (not recorded which). Receptors originate from a woman aged 30 to 39 who had recovered from COVID-19.

The genes are TRBV5-4 and TRBJ2-3; 10 nucleotides align to TRBD1. The CDR3 covers 12 residues. The junction had 3 bases not matched to a gene; V was cut back by 3 bases and J by 11 bases. The germline CDR1 and CDR2 sequences are SGHNT and YYREEE (reference sequence). CDR3: CASSSGDRGQYF. The CDR3 DNA is TGTGCCAGCAGCTCGGGGGACAGGGGGCAGTATTTT.

The rearrangement links TRBV5-1 to TRBJ2-3, with 11 bases matching TRBD2. Germline lookup yields CDR1 SGHRS and CDR2 YFSETQ. V lost 4 bases to trimming and J lost 2 bases; unmatched junction nucleotides: 3. This CDR3 comprises 15 residues. The CDR3 here is CASSQTSGITDTQYF. CDR3 bases: TGCGCCAGCAGCCAGACTAGCGGGATCACAGATACGCAGTATTTT.

CDR3 residues: CASSLGLALNEQYF. For the CDR3, the DNA is TGTGCCAGCAGCTTGGGACTAGCGCTGAACGAGCAGTACTTC. The V call is TRBV11-2, the J call TRBJ2-7; 10 nucleotides align to TRBD2. Germline trimming cut 3 bases from V and 5 bases from J; bases unmatched to any gene: 4. This CDR3 is built from 14 residues. CDR1 is SGHAT, CDR2 FQNNGV, per germline.

This chain uses TRBV5-1 with TRBJ1-1; TRBD1 agrees at 7 bases. Per the germline V gene, CDR1 is SGHRS and CDR2 is YFSETQ. Trimming at V came to 0 bases and at J to 1 base, leaving 9 bases not matched to a gene. This CDR3 has 17 residues. CDR3: CASSLAGQTGANTEAFF. The CDR3 nucleotides read TGCGCCAGCAGCTTGGCGGGACAGACGGGCGCGAACACTGAAGCTTTCTTT.

In its sample, this clone was seen a few times. The V call is TRBV6-2 or TRBV6-3, the J call TRBJ2-7; TRBD2 aligns across 10 bases. There are 14 residues in the CDR3. V shed 4 bases, J shed 4 bases, and the junction held 4 bases outside the gene matches. CDR1 and CDR2 (germline): MNHEY, SVGEGT. The chain's CDR3 is CASSWTSGSYEQYF. CDR3 DNA: TGTGCCAGCAGTTGGACTAGCGGATCATACGAGCAGTACTTC.

The gene calls are TRBV12-3 or TRBV12-4 and TRBJ1-2; 9 nucleotides match TRBD1. The CDR3 length is 13 residues. With 5 bases clipped from V and 4 bases from J, the junction kept 2 bases outside the gene matches. The DNA of the CDR3 is TGTGCCAGCAGTAGGGACAGGGCCTATGGCTACACCTTC. It yields the protein CASSRDRAYGYTF.

The chain recombines TRBV3-1 (or the pseudogene TRBV3-2) with TRBJ1-6, with D tentatively TRBD1 (5 bases). Trimming left V 10 bases short and J 0 bases short, with 13 bases between. Germline-derived CDR1 and CDR2 are LGHDT and YNNKEL (reference sequence). This CDR3 contains 15 residues. CDR3 in amino acids: CATADMSSYNSPLHF. CDR3 nucleotide sequence: TGTGCCACCGCGGACATGAGCTCCTATAATTCACCCCTCCACTTT.

The rearrangement joins TRBV7-3 to TRBJ2-3, with TRBD2 as a possible D gene (5 bases). The CDR3 is made up of 13 amino acids. CDR1 is SGHTA, CDR2 FQGTGA, per germline. V gave up 1 base and J gave up 4 bases, with 6 bases separating them. CDR3 loop: CASSLMRADTQYF. The CDR3 DNA reads as TGTGCCAGCAGCTTAATGCGGGCAGATACGCAGTATTTT.

The rearrangement uses TRBV9 and TRBJ2-1; 8 positions agree with TRBD2. Germline CDR1 reads SGDLS; CDR2 reads YYNGEE. V was pared by 2 bases and J by 6 bases, with 10 bases of the junction left unmatched. The CDR3 runs to 16 residues. The CDR3 DNA reads TGTGCCAGCAGCGTGCAGGTCGGGACTAGGACCAATGAGCAGTTCTTC. Amino acid sequence: CASSVQVGTRTNEQFF.

The chain is built from TRBV27 and TRBJ1-1; 7 bases map to TRBD1. This CDR3 region has 14 residues. V shed 5 bases, J shed 4 bases, and the junction held 7 bases outside the gene matches. CDR1 and CDR2 from the germline V gene are MNHEY and SMNVEV (reference sequence). The CDR3 is CASSPQGVSTEAFF. The CDR3 DNA sequence: TGTGCCAGCAGTCCCCAGGGGGTAAGCACTGAAGCTTTCTTT.

The chain couples TRBV30 to TRBJ1-6; TRBD1 agrees at 7 bases. J gave up 6 bases and V 3 bases, and 5 bases lay outside the gene matches. The length of the CDR3 is 14 residues. Germline V CDR1 and CDR2: GTSNPN, SVGIG (reference sequence). CDR3 sequence reads: CAWRTGLSNSPLHF. The CDR3 nucleotides are TGTGCCTGGAGGACAGGGCTTAGTAATTCACCCCTCCACTTT.

This chain uses TRBV5-1 with TRBJ1-6, with D perhaps TRBD1 (5 bases). The CDR3 covers 15 residues. Trimming removed 4 bases at V and 10 bases at J, with 18 bases between. In germline, CDR1 is SGHRS, CDR2 YFSETQ. CDR3 region: CASSTRQSLGSPLHF. CDR3 DNA sequence: TGCGCCAGCAGCACCCGACAGTCGCTTGGATCACCCCTCCACTTT.

The gene calls are TRBV27 and TRBJ1-3; a possible D gene is TRBD1 (6 bases). The CDR3 has 15 amino acids. The V end lost 9 bases, the J end lost 0 bases, and 15 bases lay between the germline ends. Germline assignment: CDR1 MNHEY and CDR2 SMNVEV (reference sequence). CDR3 amino acids: CASMYRVNSGNTIYF. The CDR3 nucleotides read TGTGCCAGTATGTACAGGGTAAACTCTGGAAACACCATATATTTT.

This chain connects TRBV5-6 to TRBJ1-1, with no clear D. This CDR3 contains 14 residues. Germline values: CDR1 SGHDT, CDR2 YYEEEE. V dropped 0 bases and J dropped 2 bases, with 8 bases sitting between them. Written as DNA, the CDR3 is TGTGCCAGCAGCTTGGCTCCGGGAAACACTGAAGCTTTCTTT. This sequence encodes CASSLAPGNTEAFF. The variable domain in full, with the rest retrieved from reference TRBV5-6 and TRBJ1-1, is DAGVTQSPTHLIKTRGQQVTLRCSPKSGHDTVSWYQQALGQGPQFIFQYYEEEERQRGNFPDRFSGHQFPNYSSELNVNALLLGDSALYLCASSLAPGNTEAFFGQGTRLTVV.

The V call is TRBV7-9, the J call TRBJ2-5; 11 positions agree with TRBD2. Per the germline V gene, CDR1 is SEHNR and CDR2 is FQNEAQ (reference sequence). The junction had 8 bases not matched to a gene; V was cut back by 4 bases and J by 7 bases. CDR3 length: 15 amino acids. CDR3 loop: CASSSGLAEHGTQYF. The CDR3 DNA follows: TGTGCCAGCAGCTCGGGACTAGCGGAGCATGGGACCCAGTACTTC.

The sample holds one count of this clone. This chain links TRBV4-1 with TRBJ1-4, with D possibly matching TRBD1 (5 bases). CDR1 is MGHRA and CDR2 is YSYEKL in the germline V gene. CDR3 length: 14 residues. V was shortened by 6 bases and J by 4 bases, with 12 bases between the two germline ends. The CDR3 protein is CASRQAGGNEKLFF. As DNA, the CDR3 is TGCGCCAGCAGACAGGCCGGTGGTAATGAAAAACTGTTTTTT.

CDR3: CASRSGERETQYF. DNA for the CDR3: TGTGCCAGCAGATCAGGGGAACGAGAGACCCAGTACTTC. This chain connects TRBV7-9 to TRBJ2-5, with D possibly TRBD1 on 6 matching bases. Germline V gene data show CDR1 as SEHNR and CDR2 as FQNEAQ (reference sequence). V lost 6 bases to trimming and J lost 4 bases, with 12 bases between them. This CDR3 comprises 13 residues.

The chain joins TRBV5-4 to TRBJ2-5, with D possibly matching TRBD2 (7 bases). V was trimmed by 2 bases and J by 4 bases, leaving 18 bases between them. The CDR3 consists of 16 residues. Per the germline V gene, CDR1 is SGHNT and CDR2 is YYREEE (reference sequence). The CDR3 region is CASSFDRLAVSETQYF. CDR3 in DNA: TGTGCCAGCAGCTTTGACAGGCTAGCGGTTTCAGAGACCCAGTACTTC. Filled out from reference TRBV5-4 and TRBJ2-5, the complete variable domain reads ETGVTQSPTHLIKTRGQQVTLRCSSQSGHNTVSWYQQALGQGPQFIFQYYREEENGRGNFPPRFSGLQFPNYSSELNVNALELDDSALYLCASSFDRLAVSETQYFGPGTRLLVL.

The CDR3 sequence is CASTPGLAPDTQYF. CDR3 DNA: TGTGCCAGTACCCCGGGACTAGCCCCAGATACGCAGTATTTT. This chain connects TRBV19 to TRBJ2-3, with TRBD2 identical over 9 bases. Germline CDR1 LNHDA, CDR2 SQIVND (reference sequence). This CDR3 comprises 14 residues. The V segment lost 7 bases and the J segment 4 bases; nucleotides outside the gene matches: 6.